These 25 T cell receptor beta chains were sequenced from one sample in a study of shared clonotypes between healthy human individuals. TCRdb's table, derived via immunoSEQ multiplex PCR, lists solely in-frame clones and lacks some. The table has about 2.2 million clones, roughly 93% seen once. Terminally differentiated effector memory CD45RA+ cells were left out of the naive CD8 fraction, which was CD45RO-negative and positively selected for CCR7. The sample was naive CD8+ T cells from PBMCs. These TCRs come from a man aged 18 to 30 in good health. Some clones in this sample may be carry-over from other donors' samples.

The chain has TRBV7-9 and TRBJ2-1, with 10 bases lining up with TRBD2. The CDR3 is 16 amino acids. V dropped 4 bases and J dropped 7; count of bases not matched to a gene: 10. Germline lookup yields CDR1 SEHNR and CDR2 FQNEAQ (reference sequence). The CDR3 nucleotides read TGTGCCAGCAGCTCCCCGGCTAGCGGGAGAGGGAATGAGCAGTTCTTC. Amino acid sequence: CASSSPASGRGNEQFF.

Of note for this clone: Other DNA sequences of this sample code for an identical CDR3. This chain uses TRBV27 with TRBJ2-3, with D possibly matching TRBD1 (5 bases). Trimming took 2 bases from V and 0 from J, leaving 9 bases between them. The CDR3 is made up of 15 amino acids. CDR1 and CDR2 from the germline V gene are MNHEY and SMNVEV (reference sequence). CDR3 coding DNA: TGTGCCAGCAGTTTAGGGGCAGGGAGCACAGATACGCAGTATTTT. Translation gives CASSLGAGSTDTQYF.

This chain joins TRBV5-4 and TRBJ2-1, with 7 bases aligning to TRBD2. Germline CDR1 reads SGHNT; CDR2 reads YYREEE (reference sequence). The CDR3 has 16 residues. Trimming took 2 bases from V and 4 from J; bases not matched to a gene: 9. CDR3 protein: CASSFSGGLVYNEQFF. CDR3 DNA: TGTGCCAGCAGCTTTTCGGGAGGCCTTGTATACAATGAGCAGTTCTTC.

The chain employs TRBV19 and TRBJ2-1, with TRBD1 matching over 7 bases. With V trimmed by 4 bases and J by 5 bases, 8 bases remained unmatched. This CDR3 spans 15 amino acids. Germline V lookup: CDR1 LNHDA, CDR2 SQIVND (reference sequence). The CDR3 loop reads CASSRKTGTNNEQFF. The CDR3 DNA reads as TGTGCCAGTAGTAGAAAGACAGGGACCAACAATGAGCAGTTCTTC. Full variable domain (rest looked up from reference TRBV19 and TRBJ2-1): DGGITQSPKYLFRKEGQNVTLSCEQNLNHDAMYWYRQDPGQGLRLIYYSQIVNDFQKGDIAEGYSVSREKKESFPLTVTSAQKNPTAFYLCASSRKTGTNNEQFFGPGTRLTVL.

This clone was picked up one time. This sequence joins TRBV13 and TRBJ1-4; D may be TRBD1 (5 bases). The V end lost 6 bases, the J end lost 0 bases, and 14 bases lay between the germline ends. CDR3 size: 16 residues. Germline CDR1 reads PRHDT; CDR2 reads FYEKMQ (reference sequence). Here the CDR3 reads CASSGANFPTNEKLFF. For the CDR3, the DNA is TGTGCCAGCAGTGGGGCTAACTTTCCAACTAATGAAAAACTGTTTTTT.

A remark on this clone: At the DNA level, this CDR3 is encoded by other sequences in the same sample as well. V usage is TRBV27 and J usage is TRBJ2-7; weak D call: TRBD1 (6 bases). The CDR3 totals 15 residues. Germline V lookup: CDR1 MNHEY, CDR2 SMNVEV (reference sequence). V lost 2 bases to trimming and J lost 0 bases, with 11 bases between them. The CDR3 DNA follows: TGTGCCAGCAGTTTACCAGGACAGAGCTCCTACGAGCAGTACTTC. Residues: CASSLPGQSSYEQYF.

The chain is built from TRBV6-6 and TRBJ2-3; D remains unclear. Germline assignment: CDR1 MNHNY and CDR2 SVGAGI (reference sequence). The CDR3 is 16 residues long. Trimming removed 1 base from V and 1 base from J, with 12 bases in between. The chain's CDR3 is CASSYWISLGTDTQYF. The DNA of the CDR3 is TGTGCCAGCAGTTACTGGATTTCTCTGGGCACAGATACGCAGTATTTT.

The chain carries TRBV27 and TRBJ2-1; D is undetermined. CDR1 is MNHEY, CDR2 SMNVEV, per germline (reference sequence). The CDR3 covers 15 residues. Trimming took 2 bases from V and 2 from J, leaving 10 bases between them. The CDR3 region has the DNA TGTGCCAGCAGTTTAGGTAGAGGAACCTACAATGAGCAGTTCTTC. This gives the protein CASSLGRGTYNEQFF.

The chain is built from TRBV7-9 and TRBJ1-1; unclear D gene. Germline V gene data show CDR1 as SEHNR and CDR2 as FQNEAQ (reference sequence). CDR3 length: 17 amino acids. V was clipped by 1 base and J by 0 bases, with 15 bases between them. In DNA, the CDR3 is TGTGCCAGCAGCTTAGTACCCATCAATCTACTGAACACTGAAGCTTTCTTT. Its protein product is CASSLVPINLLNTEAFF.

This chain joins TRBV4-1 and TRBJ2-1, with D hard to call. Trimming took off 2 bases at V and 10 bases at J, with 15 bases between the two ends. From germline, CDR1 is MGHRA and CDR2 YSYEKL. The CDR3 is 14 residues long. The CDR3 DNA reads as TGCGCCAGCAGCCAAAGGGTCACCGCCGGGGAGCAGTTCTTC. Its protein is CASSQRVTAGEQFF.

This clone has only a few counts. The V and J genes are TRBV2 and TRBJ1-1; D perhaps matches TRBD1 (5 bases). The CDR3 sequence is 14 residues long. Per germline, CDR1 SNHLY and CDR2 FYNNEI. Between the trimmed V and J ends, which lost 5 bases and 0 bases, there was a span of 10 bases. For the CDR3, the DNA is TGTGCCAGCAGTCCGACAGTTATGAACACTGAAGCTTTCTTT. Translation gives CASSPTVMNTEAFF.

The chain employs TRBV28 and TRBJ2-1; weak D call: TRBD1 (6 bases). The CDR3 extends over 14 amino acids. CDR1 and CDR2 from the germline V gene are MDHEN and SYDVKM. The V end was cut by 6 bases, the J end by 4 bases, with 13 bases between. The CDR3 region has the DNA TGTGCCAGCAGCCCTTATGACAGGTACAATGAGCAGTTCTTC. Amino acids: CASSPYDRYNEQFF.

The chain carries TRBV27 and TRBJ2-7, with TRBD2 matching 8 bases. This CDR3 contains 14 residues. Trimming removed 8 bases from V and 2 bases from J; junction bases left unmatched: 8. The V gene's germline CDR1 is MNHEY and CDR2 SMNVEV (reference sequence). The CDR3, as DNA: TGTGCCAGCTCGGTAATAGCGGGACCCTACGAGCAGTACTTC. Protein: CASSVIAGPYEQYF.

This clone came up once. V gene TRBV4-2 combines with J gene TRBJ2-1; D assignment may be TRBD1 or TRBD2 (5 bases each). The CDR3 totals 13 residues. V was clipped by 1 base and J by 9 bases, with 10 bases between them. Germline values: CDR1 LGHNA, CDR2 YNFKEQ. CDR3 region: CASSQGIGGEQFF. The CDR3 DNA follows: TGTGCCAGCAGCCAAGGAATTGGGGGTGAGCAGTTCTTC.

The chain employs TRBV15 and TRBJ1-4; 10 positions match TRBD1. This CDR3 contains 18 residues. The J segment lost 6 bases and the V segment lost 2 bases, leaving 12 bases of the junction unmatched. Looked up from germline, CDR1 is LNHNV and CDR2 is YYDKDF (reference sequence). The chain's CDR3 is CATSRRPGTGVADEKLFF. CDR3 DNA sequence: TGTGCCACCAGCAGACGTCCCGGGACAGGGGTCGCTGATGAAAAACTGTTTTTT. The entire variable domain, with the rest obtained from reference TRBV15 and TRBJ1-4, is as follows: DAMVIQNPRYQVTQFGKPVTLSCSQTLNHNVMYWYQQKSSQAPKLLFHYYDKDFNNEADTPDNFQSRRPNTSFCFLDIRSPGLGDTAMYLCATSRRPGTGVADEKLFFGSGTQLSVL.

V is TRBV6-1 and J is TRBJ2-3, with 11 bases matching TRBD2. The CDR3 runs to 20 residues. Per germline, CDR1 MNHNS and CDR2 SASEGT. V trimming: 1 base; J trimming: 5 bases; junction bases outside the gene matches: 17. The CDR3 DNA reads as TGTGCCAGCAGTGAAGGGAGACTAGCGGGGTTCTCTCACCGAGGAGATACGCAGTATTTT. Its protein product is CASSEGRLAGFSHRGDTQYF.

The gene calls are TRBV5-1 and TRBJ2-1; TRBD2 aligns across 15 bases. The germline V gene encodes CDR1 SGHRS and CDR2 YFSETQ. The CDR3 sequence is 18 residues long. Losses at the gene ends were 2 bases for V and 3 bases for J; bases not matched to a gene: 6. The chain's CDR3 is CASSLNGLAGGNYNEQFF. The CDR3 nucleotides read TGCGCCAGCAGCTTAAATGGACTAGCGGGAGGGAACTACAATGAGCAGTTCTTC. The whole variable domain, filled in from reference TRBV5-1 and TRBJ2-1, reads KAGVTQTPRYLIKTRGQQVTLSCSPISGHRSVSWYQQTPGQGLQFLFEYFSETQRNKGNFPGRFSGRQFSNSRSEMNVSTLELGDSALYLCASSLNGLAGGNYNEQFFGPGTRLTVL.

About this clone itself: This sample includes further DNA sequences coding for the same CDR3. The genes are TRBV19 and TRBJ2-1; D may be TRBD1 (6 bases). The CDR3 runs 13 residues. The V end was cut by 3 bases, the J end by 6 bases, with 9 bases between. Germline CDR1 and CDR2: LNHDA and SQIVND (reference sequence). The DNA of the CDR3 is TGTGCCAGTAGTATCGTCAGGGGCAATGAGCAGTTCTTC. Residues: CASSIVRGNEQFF.

The chain links TRBV7-8 to TRBJ1-2, with a possible D match to TRBD1 (6 bases). Germline loops: CDR1 SGHVS, CDR2 FQNEAQ. The length of the CDR3 is 13 residues. V was clipped by 5 bases and J by 5 bases, with 12 bases between them. The CDR3 is CASSALGAYGYTF. CDR3 bases: TGTGCCAGCAGCGCTTTGGGGGCTTATGGCTACACCTTC.

This clone was detected only a few times. The rearrangement links TRBV16 to TRBJ1-2, with D unclear. Looked up from germline, CDR1 is KGHSY and CDR2 is FQNENV. CDR3 length equals 11 residues. Trimming took 1 base from V and 11 from J, leaving 8 bases between them. CDR3 DNA: TGTGCCAGCAGCCAATTGGTGGCTTACACCTTC. Amino acids: CASSQLVAYTF.

CDR3 amino acids: CASSTRQGRPLYGYTF. As DNA, the CDR3 is TGTGCCAGCAGCACCCGACAGGGACGACCCCTTTATGGCTACACCTTC. The chain joins TRBV5-8 to TRBJ1-2, with 7 bases lining up with TRBD1. CDR1 and CDR2 (germline): SGHTS, YDEGEE. The J segment lost 5 bases and the V segment lost 4 bases, leaving 14 bases of the junction unmatched. The CDR3 contains 16 residues.

V gene TRBV27 combines with J gene TRBJ1-1; 9 nucleotides align to TRBD1. The germline V gene encodes CDR1 MNHEY and CDR2 SMNVEV (reference sequence). V was pared by 5 bases and J by 3 bases, with 7 bases of the junction left unmatched. The CDR3 is 15 residues long. In DNA, the CDR3 is TGTGCCAGCAGTCTAACCGGGACAGGGTACACTGAAGCTTTCTTT. As protein: CASSLTGTGYTEAFF.

About this clone itself: This same CDR3 is encoded by further DNA sequences in the sample. The chain links TRBV4-1 to TRBJ2-3; weak D call: TRBD1 (6 bases). In germline, CDR1 is MGHRA, CDR2 YSYEKL. With 1 base removed from V and 0 bases from J, the gap between germline ends came to 8 bases. The CDR3 sequence is 15 residues long. CDR3 sequence: CASSQGTASTDTQYF. CDR3 DNA sequence: TGCGCCAGCAGCCAAGGGACAGCCAGCACAGATACGCAGTATTTT.

The genes are TRBV7-9 and TRBJ1-2; possible D gene TRBD1, 6 bases. CDR3 length: 13 residues. The germline CDR1 and CDR2 sequences are SEHNR and FQNEAQ (reference sequence). V was clipped by 4 bases and J by 7 bases, with 13 bases between them. In DNA form, the CDR3 reads TGTGCCAGCAGCTGGTCCGGGGGCGGTGGCTACACCTTC. It codes for CASSWSGGGGYTF.

Note on this clone: One junction end does not reproduce the germline sequence, and a read error may be involved. The chain combines TRBV6-1 with TRBJ2-7, with 11 bases that match TRBD1. The CDR3 consists of 16 residues. CDR1 and CDR2 from the germline V gene are MNHNS and SASEGT. CDR3 in DNA: TGTGCCAGCACTGAAAAGCCGGGACAGGGGGTGTACGAGCAGTACTTC. Translated, it gives CASTEKPGQGVYEQYF.